This passage covers 17 T cell receptor beta chains from one sample sequenced in a study of Ad26.COV2.S vaccination and SARS-CoV-2 variants. Treatment reported: 15 to 20 received Ad26.COV2.S at low or high dose, single or two shots; roughly five received placebo; per-sample allocation not given. Vaccine and placebo recipients were sampled on day 63 after the first injection. Only in-frame clones appear in the TCRdb table, and some are missing; sequencing was by immunoSEQ multiplex PCR. The sample has a few hundred thousand clones, roughly 88% seen once. The source material was peripheral blood, sampled in a trial of Ad26.COV2.S vaccine versus placebo. Every receptor here comes from a person aged 18 to 59 who received the Ad26.COV2.S COVID-19 vaccine or a placebo.

The V and J genes are TRBV4-3 and TRBJ1-4, with unresolved D. The ends were cut back, 2 bases at V and 10 bases at J, with 11 bases in the middle. There are 13 residues in the CDR3. The germline gives CDR1 LGHNA, CDR2 YSLEER. CDR3 amino acids: CASSQRPGRKLFF. The DNA of the CDR3 is TGCGCCAGCAGCCAACGTCCCGGGAGAAAACTGTTTTTT.

The V and J genes are TRBV7-6 and TRBJ1-5; the D is unclear. The CDR3 extends over 14 amino acids. The germline CDR1 and CDR2 sequences are SGHVS and FNYEAQ. Trimming left V 1 base short and J 6 bases short, with 10 bases between. CDR3 in DNA: TGTGCCAGCAGCTTAGAGCCCCCTTTTCAGCCCCAGCATTTT. Translating gives CASSLEPPFQPQHF.

This chain uses TRBV7-9 with TRBJ2-3, with D possibly TRBD1 on 6 matching bases. The CDR3 consists of 14 residues. The V end lost 4 bases, the J end lost 6 bases, and 14 bases lay between the germline ends. Germline loops: CDR1 SEHNR, CDR2 FQNEAQ (reference sequence). The CDR3 DNA follows: TGTGCCAGCAGCTCCACAGGGTATGAGGATACGCAGTATTTT. Residues: CASSSTGYEDTQYF.

In this sample, this clone turned up once. The chain combines TRBV27 with TRBJ2-3; D remains ambiguous. V gave up 2 bases and J gave up 3 bases, with 12 bases separating them. Germline assignment: CDR1 MNHEY and CDR2 SMNVEV (reference sequence). The CDR3 consists of 15 residues. Here the CDR3 DNA reads TGTGCCAGCAGTTTACAGGCCTTGGGTACAGATACGCAGTATTTT. It specifies CASSLQALGTDTQYF.

J is TRBJ1-5 and V is TRBV19, with D unclear. The CDR3 covers 12 residues. Germline V gene data show CDR1 as LNHDA and CDR2 as SQIVND (reference sequence). V lost 4 bases and J 7 bases, leaving 8 bases between the germline ends. CDR3 sequence: CASSTSIQPQHF. The CDR3 nucleotides are TGTGCCAGTAGTACTTCAATACAGCCCCAGCATTTT.

The chain links TRBV19 to TRBJ2-2; 8 positions match TRBD1. Germline loops: CDR1 LNHDA, CDR2 SQIVND (reference sequence). The CDR3 extends over 15 amino acids. The junction had 8 bases not matched to a gene; V was cut back by 6 bases and J by 5 bases. The CDR3 reads CASSFDRGNTGELFF. DNA of the CDR3: TGTGCCAGTAGCTTCGACAGGGGTAATACCGGGGAGCTGTTTTTT.

This clone was detected only once. The chain employs TRBV4-3 and TRBJ1-4; D gene unclear. V lost 3 bases to trimming and J lost 8 bases, with 10 bases between them. The CDR3 is 13 residues long. From germline, CDR1 is LGHNA and CDR2 YSLEER. DNA of the CDR3: TGCGCCAGCAGCCATCGGATAGGAGAAAAACTGTTTTTT. Amino acids: CASSHRIGEKLFF.

A single count supports this clone. The J gene is TRBJ2-1, the V gene TRBV19; 7 bases align to TRBD1. Looked up from germline, CDR1 is LNHDA and CDR2 is SQIVND (reference sequence). V lost 3 bases and J lost 8; bases outside the gene matches: 7. The CDR3 contains 14 residues. The CDR3 nucleotides are TGTGCCAGTAGTATGACAGGGTCCGGAGATGAGCAGTTCTTC. Translated: CASSMTGSGDEQFF.

The genes are TRBV6-2 or TRBV6-3 and TRBJ1-5; D gene unclear. Germline CDR1 and CDR2: MNHEY and SVGEGT. Trimming stripped 0 bases from V and 8 bases from J, with 14 bases between. The CDR3 totals 15 residues. The DNA for the CDR3 is TGTGCCAGCAGTTACTCAGGGATCACAAGGGAGCCCCAGCATTTT. It yields the protein CASSYSGITREPQHF.

V is TRBV7-9 and J is TRBJ2-2; 8 bases are a match to TRBD1. In germline, CDR1 is SEHNR, CDR2 FQNEAQ (reference sequence). The CDR3 is 18 residues long. With 5 bases clipped from V and 2 bases from J, the junction kept 13 bases outside the gene matches. The CDR3 DNA sequence: TGTGCCAGCAGCCTTCCCGCAGGGGGCCTGGCTAACACCGGGGAGCTGTTTTTT. Its protein is CASSLPAGGLANTGELFF.

This chain uses TRBV12-3 or TRBV12-4 with TRBJ2-7; TRBD2 is a possible D gene (6 bases). This CDR3 comprises 13 residues. The germline V and J ends were trimmed by 4 bases and 0 bases, with 7 bases remaining between them. CDR3 amino acids: CASSYGSSYEQYF. The CDR3 DNA is TGTGCCAGCAGTTACGGGAGCTCCTACGAGCAGTACTTC.

V and J are TRBV7-2 and TRBJ2-7; TRBD1 matches at 7 bases. From germline, CDR1 is SGHTA and CDR2 FQGNSA. This CDR3 contains 13 residues. Trimming removed 5 bases from V and 2 bases from J; junction bases left unmatched: 3. The CDR3 spells CASSLTGAYEQYF. In DNA, the CDR3 is TGTGCCAGCAGCCTTACAGGGGCCTACGAGCAGTACTTC. Using reference TRBV7-2 and TRBJ2-7 for the parts outside the CDR3, the full variable domain is GAGVSQSPSNKVTEKGKDVELRCDPISGHTALYWYRQSLGQGLEFLIYFQGNSAPDKSGLPSDRFSAERTGGSVSTLTIQRTQQEDSAVYLCASSLTGAYEQYFGPGTRLTVT.

V gene TRBV3-1 (or the pseudogene TRBV3-2) combines with J gene TRBJ1-5, with D uncertain. Trimming took 2 bases from V and 0 from J, leaving 8 bases between them. The length of the CDR3 is 15 residues. Germline V CDR1 and CDR2: LGHDT, YNNKEL (reference sequence). CDR3 nucleotides: TGTGCCAGCAGCCAACACCCATATAGCAATCAGCCCCAGCATTTT. Protein product: CASSQHPYSNQPQHF.

The V gene is TRBV2, the J gene TRBJ1-4; TRBD1 is a possible D gene (6 bases). In germline, CDR1 is SNHLY, CDR2 FYNNEI. Trimming removed 2 bases at V and 5 bases at J, with 12 bases between. The CDR3 contains 15 residues. DNA for the CDR3: TGTGCCAGCAGTGAAAGGACAGTTCTAAATGAAAAACTGTTTTTT. Translated: CASSERTVLNEKLFF.

The DNA of the CDR3 is TGTGCCACCAGTGCGGGAGGCCATAATTCACCCCTCCACTTT. Residues: CATSAGGHNSPLHF. The V gene is TRBV24-1, the J gene TRBJ1-6; no clear D gene. V lost 5 bases to trimming and J lost 5 bases, with 9 bases between them. The CDR3 covers 14 residues. Germline CDR1 is KGHDR and CDR2 is SFDVKD.

This clone has only one observation. The chain is built from TRBV5-4 and TRBJ2-2; D unresolved. The CDR3 is 14 residues long. CDR1 and CDR2 from the germline V gene are SGHNT and YYREEE (reference sequence). V was pared by 1 base and J by 5 bases, with 9 bases between. For the CDR3, the DNA is TGTGCCAGCAGCTTGAGAGCCGGGACCGGGGAGCTGTTTTTT. Amino acid sequence: CASSLRAGTGELFF.

The V call is TRBV20-1, the J call TRBJ1-6; no firm D call. Germline V gives CDR1 DFQATT, CDR2 SNEGSKA (reference sequence). This CDR3 region has 14 residues. V dropped 3 bases and J dropped 7 bases, with 13 bases sitting between them. Here the CDR3 reads CSASAVNGNSPLHF. The DNA for the CDR3 is TGCAGTGCTAGTGCAGTGAACGGCAATTCACCCCTCCACTTT.